The T cell receptor (beta chain) under discussion was sequenced for a study of blood T cell repertoires in COVID-19. In the authors' workflow: Estimation of nucleated cell counts relied on the amplification of reference gene primers. TCRdb keeps only in-frame clones here, not all; method: immunoSEQ multiplex PCR. V, J and clone size reflect that table, while D and trimming were determined from the DNA. The sample records roughly 260,000 clones, 87% being singletons. The CDR3 runs to 18 residues. Germline V lookup: CDR1 LGHNA, CDR2 YNFKEQ. The ends lost 4 bases at V and 1 base at J; junction bases unmatched: 9. Individuals drawn from around 25 US areas were about 18 to 90 years old.

Source material: PBMCs or T cells enriched from blood (not recorded which). V and J are TRBV4-2 and TRBJ1-5, with 11 bases lining up with TRBD1. This sequence was found in a young woman with acute COVID-19. The CDR3 protein is CASSLRDRGSGSNQPQHF. DNA for the CDR3: TGTGCCAGCAGCCTCCGGGACAGGGGGTCTGGGAGCAATCAGCCCCAGCATTTT.